This TCR beta chain was documented in a study of T cell responses to AZD1222 COVID-19 vaccine. Regarding the study as a whole: Repertoires were collected only later (after the peak T cell response had occurred). Nearly half of spike-specific TCRs reportedly target unmutated variant regions. Regions 160-218 and 743-854 dominated among vaccine-associated CD4 TCRs spanning spike.

This clone showed up just once. Its antigen is not identified. The table came from immunoSEQ multiplex PCR; TCRdb's copy has only in-frame clones and leaves some out. The table includes approximately 84,000 clones, 83% detected once. Whether given at about 4 or about 12 weeks, second doses were pooled. In germline, CDR1 is SEHNR, CDR2 FQNEAQ (reference sequence). This CDR3 region has 15 residues. V trimming: 1 base; J trimming: 4 bases; junction bases outside the gene matches: 3. Sequencing used peripheral blood, obtained 28 days after the second AZD1222 dose. This receptor was taken from an adult who received the AZD1222 COVID-19 vaccine. The chain has TRBV7-9 and TRBJ2-3, with 9 bases lining up with TRBD2. CDR3 in DNA: TGTGCCAGCAGCTTAGTAGCGGGAGTCTCAGATACGCAGTATTTT. Translating it yields CASSLVAGVSDTQYF.